The entry below describes one TCR beta chain. The data are from a study of blood T cell repertoires in COVID-19. Here immunoSEQ multiplex PCR was the method, and the copy in TCRdb shows in-frame clones only, minus some. The sample consists of hundreds of thousands of clones, around 89% of them appearing once. This CDR3 region has 14 residues. Per germline, CDR1 MNHEY and CDR2 SVGAGI. V shed 4 bases and J 5 bases; nucleotides not matched to a gene: 4. The sequenced material came from peripheral blood. The rearrangement joins TRBV6-5 to TRBJ1-1, with 10 nucleotides matching TRBD1. The TCR comes from a woman aged 30 to 39 with COVID-19, enrolled during active disease. This CDR3 reads CASSSTGGTTEAFF. CDR3 DNA: TGTGCCAGCAGTTCGACAGGGGGCACGACTGAAGCTTTCTTT.